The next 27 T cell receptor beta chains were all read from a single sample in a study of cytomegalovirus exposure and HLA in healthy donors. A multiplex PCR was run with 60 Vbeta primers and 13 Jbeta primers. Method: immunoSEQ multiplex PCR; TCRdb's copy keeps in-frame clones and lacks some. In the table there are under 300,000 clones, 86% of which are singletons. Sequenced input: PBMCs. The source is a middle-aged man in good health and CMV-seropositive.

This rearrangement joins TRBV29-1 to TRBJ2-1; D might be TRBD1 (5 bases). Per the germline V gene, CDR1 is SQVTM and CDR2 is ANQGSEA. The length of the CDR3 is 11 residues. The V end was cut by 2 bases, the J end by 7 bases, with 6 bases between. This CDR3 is CSVEKGNEQFF. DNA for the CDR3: TGCAGCGTTGAAAAGGGGAATGAGCAGTTCTTC.

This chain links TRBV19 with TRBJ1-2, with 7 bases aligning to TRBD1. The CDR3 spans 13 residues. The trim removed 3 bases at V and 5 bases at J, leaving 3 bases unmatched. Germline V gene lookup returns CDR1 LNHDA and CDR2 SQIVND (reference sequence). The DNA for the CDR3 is TGTGCCAGTAGTATCGAGGGGGCGTATGGCTACACCTTC. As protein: CASSIEGAYGYTF.

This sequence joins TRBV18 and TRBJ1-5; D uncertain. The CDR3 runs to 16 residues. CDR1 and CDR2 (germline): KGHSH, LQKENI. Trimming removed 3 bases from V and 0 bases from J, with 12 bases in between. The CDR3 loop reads CASSPTGSNSNQPQHF. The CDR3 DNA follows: TGTGCCAGCTCACCCACCGGGAGTAATAGCAATCAGCCCCAGCATTTT.

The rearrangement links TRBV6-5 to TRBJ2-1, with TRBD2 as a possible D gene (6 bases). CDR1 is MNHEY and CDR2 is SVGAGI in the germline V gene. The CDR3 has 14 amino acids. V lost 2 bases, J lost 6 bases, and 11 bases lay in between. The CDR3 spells CASSYPGRRNEQFF. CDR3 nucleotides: TGTGCCAGCAGTTACCCTGGGAGGCGCAATGAGCAGTTCTTC.

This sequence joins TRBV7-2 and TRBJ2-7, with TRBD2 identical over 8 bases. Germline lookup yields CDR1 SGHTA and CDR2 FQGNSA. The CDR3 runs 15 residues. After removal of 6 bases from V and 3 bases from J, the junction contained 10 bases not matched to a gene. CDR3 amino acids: CASSKGLADGYEQYF. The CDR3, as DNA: TGTGCCAGCAGTAAAGGACTAGCTGACGGCTACGAGCAGTACTTC.

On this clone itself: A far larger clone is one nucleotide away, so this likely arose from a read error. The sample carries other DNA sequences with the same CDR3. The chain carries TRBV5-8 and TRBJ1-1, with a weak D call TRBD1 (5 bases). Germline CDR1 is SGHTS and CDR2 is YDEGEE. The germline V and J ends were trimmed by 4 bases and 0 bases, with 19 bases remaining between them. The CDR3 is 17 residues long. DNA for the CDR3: TGTGCCAGCAGCCAAGATGTGGCAGGGATAATGAACACTGAAGCTTTCTTT. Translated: CASSQDVAGIMNTEAFF.

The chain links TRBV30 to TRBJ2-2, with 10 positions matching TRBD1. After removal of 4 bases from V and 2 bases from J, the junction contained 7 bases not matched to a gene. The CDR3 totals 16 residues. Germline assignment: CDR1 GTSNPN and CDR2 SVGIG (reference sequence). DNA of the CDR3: TGTGCCTGGAACCTAGGGACAGGGGTCAACACCGGGGAGCTGTTTTTT. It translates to CAWNLGTGVNTGELFF.

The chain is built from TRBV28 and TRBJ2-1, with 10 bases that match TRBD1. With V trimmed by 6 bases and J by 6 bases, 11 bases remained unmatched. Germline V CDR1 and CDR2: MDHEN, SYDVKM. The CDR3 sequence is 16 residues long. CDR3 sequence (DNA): TGTGCCAGCAGCGGAGTCGGGACAGGGGACGGCAATGAGCAGTTCTTC. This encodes CASSGVGTGDGNEQFF.

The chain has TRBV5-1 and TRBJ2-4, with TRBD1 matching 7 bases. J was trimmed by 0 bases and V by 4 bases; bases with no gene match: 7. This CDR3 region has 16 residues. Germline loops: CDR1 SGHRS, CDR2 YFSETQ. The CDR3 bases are TGCGCCAGCAGCACAGGGGTACAGTTAGCCAAAAACATTCAGTACTTC. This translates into CASSTGVQLAKNIQYF.

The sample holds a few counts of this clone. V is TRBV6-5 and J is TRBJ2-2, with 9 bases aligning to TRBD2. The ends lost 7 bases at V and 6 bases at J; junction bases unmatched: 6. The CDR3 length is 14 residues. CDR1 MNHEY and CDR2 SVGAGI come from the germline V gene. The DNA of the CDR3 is TGTGCCAGCAAGGGACTAGCATTGTCCGGGGAGCTGTTTTTT. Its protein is CASKGLALSGELFF.

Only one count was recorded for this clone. The CDR3 DNA sequence: TGTGCCAGCAGCGGACAGACCCAAGAGACCCAGTACTTC. Amino acids: CASSGQTQETQYF. The genes are TRBV11-2 and TRBJ2-5, with a weak D call TRBD1 (6 bases). Germline values: CDR1 SGHAT, CDR2 FQNNGV. With 5 bases removed from V and 1 base from J, the gap between germline ends came to 8 bases. CDR3 length equals 13 residues.

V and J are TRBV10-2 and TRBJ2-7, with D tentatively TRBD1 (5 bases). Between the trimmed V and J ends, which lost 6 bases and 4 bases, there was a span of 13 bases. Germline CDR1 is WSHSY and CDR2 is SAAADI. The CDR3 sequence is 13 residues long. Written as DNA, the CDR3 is TGCGCCAGCAGCCAGGTCAAGGGGTACGAGCAGTACTTC. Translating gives CASSQVKGYEQYF.

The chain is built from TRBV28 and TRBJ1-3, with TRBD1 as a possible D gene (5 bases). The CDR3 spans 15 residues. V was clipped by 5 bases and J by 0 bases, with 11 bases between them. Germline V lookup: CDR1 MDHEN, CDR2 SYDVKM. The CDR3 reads CASSTRGRSGNTIYF. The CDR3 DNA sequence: TGTGCCAGCAGTACAAGGGGTCGCTCTGGAAACACCATATATTTT.

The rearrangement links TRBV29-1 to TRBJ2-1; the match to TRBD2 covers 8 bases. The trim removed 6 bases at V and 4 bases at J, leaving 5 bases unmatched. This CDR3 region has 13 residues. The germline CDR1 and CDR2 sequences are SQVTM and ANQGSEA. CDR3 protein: CSVLAGPYNEQFF. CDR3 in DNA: TGCAGCGTCTTAGCGGGGCCTTACAATGAGCAGTTCTTC.

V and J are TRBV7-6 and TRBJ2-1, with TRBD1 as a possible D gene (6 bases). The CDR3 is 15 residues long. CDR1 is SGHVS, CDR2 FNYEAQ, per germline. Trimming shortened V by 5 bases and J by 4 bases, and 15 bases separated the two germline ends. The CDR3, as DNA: TGTGCCAGCAGCCTTTCACAGGGTCTATACAATGAGCAGTTCTTC. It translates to CASSLSQGLYNEQFF.

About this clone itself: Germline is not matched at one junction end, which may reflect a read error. CDR3 sequence (DNA): TGTTCCAGCAGCTTAGTATCTGGCGGAAGCTCCTACGAGCAGTACTTC. As protein: CSSSLVSGGSSYEQYF. V and J are TRBV7-9 and TRBJ2-7; D remains ambiguous. From germline, CDR1 is SEHNR and CDR2 FQNEAQ (reference sequence). This CDR3 has 16 amino acids.

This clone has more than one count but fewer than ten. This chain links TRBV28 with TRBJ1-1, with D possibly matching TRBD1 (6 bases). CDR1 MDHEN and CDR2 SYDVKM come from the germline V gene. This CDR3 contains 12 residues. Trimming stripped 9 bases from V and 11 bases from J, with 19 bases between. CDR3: CASNGQSRRAFF. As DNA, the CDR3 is TGTGCCAGTAATGGACAGTCCAGGCGGGCTTTCTTT.

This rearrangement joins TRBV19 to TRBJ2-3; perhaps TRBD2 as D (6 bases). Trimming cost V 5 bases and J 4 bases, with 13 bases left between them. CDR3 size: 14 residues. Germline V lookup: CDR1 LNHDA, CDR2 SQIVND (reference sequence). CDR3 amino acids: CASSPSAEADTQYF. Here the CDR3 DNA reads TGTGCCAGTAGTCCTAGCGCTGAGGCAGATACGCAGTATTTT.

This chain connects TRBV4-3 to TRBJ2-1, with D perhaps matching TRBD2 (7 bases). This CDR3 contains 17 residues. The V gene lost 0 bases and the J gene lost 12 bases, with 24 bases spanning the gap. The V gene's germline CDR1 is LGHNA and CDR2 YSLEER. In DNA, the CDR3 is TGCGCCAGCAGCCAAGATGTCGCGGGGAAGGGGGGGGGTCTGCAGTTCTTC. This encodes CASSQDVAGKGGGLQFF.

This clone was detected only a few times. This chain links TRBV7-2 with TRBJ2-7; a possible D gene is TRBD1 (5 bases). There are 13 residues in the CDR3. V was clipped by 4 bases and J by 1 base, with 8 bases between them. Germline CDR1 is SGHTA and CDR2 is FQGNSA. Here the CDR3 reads CASSSRVSYEQYF. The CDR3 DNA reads TGTGCCAGCAGCTCCAGGGTTTCCTACGAGCAGTACTTC.

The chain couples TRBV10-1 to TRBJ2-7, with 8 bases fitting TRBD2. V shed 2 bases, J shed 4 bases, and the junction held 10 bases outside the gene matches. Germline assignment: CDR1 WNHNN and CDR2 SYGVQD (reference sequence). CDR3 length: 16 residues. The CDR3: CASSEGTGLARYEQYF. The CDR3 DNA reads TGCGCCAGCAGTGAGGGTACAGGACTAGCTCGGTACGAGCAGTACTTC.

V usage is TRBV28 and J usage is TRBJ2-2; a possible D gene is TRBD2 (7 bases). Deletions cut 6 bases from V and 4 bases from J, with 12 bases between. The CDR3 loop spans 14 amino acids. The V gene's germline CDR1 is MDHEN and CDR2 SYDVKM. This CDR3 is CASRGGGSTGELFF. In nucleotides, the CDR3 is TGTGCCAGCAGAGGGGGGGGAAGCACCGGGGAGCTGTTTTTT.

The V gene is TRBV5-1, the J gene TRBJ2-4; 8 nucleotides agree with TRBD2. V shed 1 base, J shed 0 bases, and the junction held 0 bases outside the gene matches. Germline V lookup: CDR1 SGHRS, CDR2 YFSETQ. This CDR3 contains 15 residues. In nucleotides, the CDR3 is TGCGCCAGCAGCTTGCTAGCGGGAGCCAAAAACATTCAGTACTTC. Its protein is CASSLLAGAKNIQYF.

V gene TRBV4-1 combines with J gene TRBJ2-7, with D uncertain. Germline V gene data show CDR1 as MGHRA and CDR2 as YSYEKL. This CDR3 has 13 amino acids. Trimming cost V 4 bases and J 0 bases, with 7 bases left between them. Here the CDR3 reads CASSPVSSYEQYF. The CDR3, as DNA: TGCGCCAGCAGCCCGGTGAGCTCCTACGAGCAGTACTTC.

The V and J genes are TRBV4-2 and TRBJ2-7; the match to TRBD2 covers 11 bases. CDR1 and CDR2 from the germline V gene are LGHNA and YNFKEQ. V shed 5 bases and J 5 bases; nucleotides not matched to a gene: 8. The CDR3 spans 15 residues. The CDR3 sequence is CASSSPGLAVHEQYF. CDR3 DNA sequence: TGTGCCAGCAGCTCTCCGGGACTAGCGGTCCACGAGCAGTACTTC.

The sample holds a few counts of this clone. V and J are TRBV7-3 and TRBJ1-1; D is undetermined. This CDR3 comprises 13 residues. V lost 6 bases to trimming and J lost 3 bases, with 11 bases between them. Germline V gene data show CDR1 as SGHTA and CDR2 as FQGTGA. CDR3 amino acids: CASSYLGDTEAFF. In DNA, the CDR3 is TGTGCCAGCAGTTACCTCGGGGACACTGAAGCTTTCTTT.

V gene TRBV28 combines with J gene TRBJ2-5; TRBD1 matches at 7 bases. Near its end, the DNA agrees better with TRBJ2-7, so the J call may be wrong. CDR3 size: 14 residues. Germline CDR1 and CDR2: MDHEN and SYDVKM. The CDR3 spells CASSLDRASYEQYF. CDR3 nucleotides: TGTGCCAGCAGTTTAGACAGGGCTTCCTACGAGCAGTACTTC.